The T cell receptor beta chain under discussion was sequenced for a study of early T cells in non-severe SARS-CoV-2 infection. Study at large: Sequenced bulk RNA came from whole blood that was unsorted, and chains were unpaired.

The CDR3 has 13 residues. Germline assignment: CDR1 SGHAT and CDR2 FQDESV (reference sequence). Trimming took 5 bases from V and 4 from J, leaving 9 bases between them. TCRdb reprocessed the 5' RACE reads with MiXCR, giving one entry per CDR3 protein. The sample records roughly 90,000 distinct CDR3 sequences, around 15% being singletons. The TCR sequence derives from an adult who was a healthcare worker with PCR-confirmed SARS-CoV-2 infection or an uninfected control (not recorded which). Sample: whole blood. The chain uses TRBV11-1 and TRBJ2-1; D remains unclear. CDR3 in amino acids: CASSEDRYNEQFF. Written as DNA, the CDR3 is TGTGCCAGCAGCGAGGACCGATACAATGAGCAGTTCTTC.